What follows are 2 T cell receptor beta chains derived from one specimen sequenced in a study of blood T cell repertoires in COVID-19. Here immunoSEQ multiplex PCR was the method, and the copy in TCRdb shows in-frame clones only, minus some. The sample includes tens of thousands of clones, 85% to 90% of them seen just once. Sequencing was performed on peripheral blood. The receptor source for this set is a human donor in a cohort sampled during active COVID-19.

The chain is built from TRBV7-2 and TRBJ2-3; 7 bases agree with TRBD1. With V trimmed by 4 bases and J by 4 bases, 2 bases remained unmatched. CDR3 length: 13 amino acids. The germline V gene encodes CDR1 SGHTA and CDR2 FQGNSA. CDR3 bases: TGTGCCAGCAGCTGGGGGACAGCAGATACGCAGTATTTT. It yields the protein CASSWGTADTQYF. The full variable domain, with the rest looked up from reference TRBV7-2 and TRBJ2-3, is GAGVSQSPSNKVTEKGKDVELRCDPISGHTALYWYRQSLGQGLEFLIYFQGNSAPDKSGLPSDRFSAERTGGSVSTLTIQRTQQEDSAVYLCASSWGTADTQYFGPGTRLTVL.

The chain couples TRBV6-5 to TRBJ1-6; TRBD1 matches at 11 bases. The germline V gene has CDR1 MNHEY and CDR2 SVGAGI. The CDR3 loop spans 15 amino acids. The V gene end was trimmed by 6 bases and the J gene end by 5 bases; junction bases not matched to a gene: 3. The CDR3, as DNA: TGTGCCAGCAGAGGACAGGGGGCGAATAATTCACCCCTCCACTTT. Amino acids: CASRGQGANNSPLHF.